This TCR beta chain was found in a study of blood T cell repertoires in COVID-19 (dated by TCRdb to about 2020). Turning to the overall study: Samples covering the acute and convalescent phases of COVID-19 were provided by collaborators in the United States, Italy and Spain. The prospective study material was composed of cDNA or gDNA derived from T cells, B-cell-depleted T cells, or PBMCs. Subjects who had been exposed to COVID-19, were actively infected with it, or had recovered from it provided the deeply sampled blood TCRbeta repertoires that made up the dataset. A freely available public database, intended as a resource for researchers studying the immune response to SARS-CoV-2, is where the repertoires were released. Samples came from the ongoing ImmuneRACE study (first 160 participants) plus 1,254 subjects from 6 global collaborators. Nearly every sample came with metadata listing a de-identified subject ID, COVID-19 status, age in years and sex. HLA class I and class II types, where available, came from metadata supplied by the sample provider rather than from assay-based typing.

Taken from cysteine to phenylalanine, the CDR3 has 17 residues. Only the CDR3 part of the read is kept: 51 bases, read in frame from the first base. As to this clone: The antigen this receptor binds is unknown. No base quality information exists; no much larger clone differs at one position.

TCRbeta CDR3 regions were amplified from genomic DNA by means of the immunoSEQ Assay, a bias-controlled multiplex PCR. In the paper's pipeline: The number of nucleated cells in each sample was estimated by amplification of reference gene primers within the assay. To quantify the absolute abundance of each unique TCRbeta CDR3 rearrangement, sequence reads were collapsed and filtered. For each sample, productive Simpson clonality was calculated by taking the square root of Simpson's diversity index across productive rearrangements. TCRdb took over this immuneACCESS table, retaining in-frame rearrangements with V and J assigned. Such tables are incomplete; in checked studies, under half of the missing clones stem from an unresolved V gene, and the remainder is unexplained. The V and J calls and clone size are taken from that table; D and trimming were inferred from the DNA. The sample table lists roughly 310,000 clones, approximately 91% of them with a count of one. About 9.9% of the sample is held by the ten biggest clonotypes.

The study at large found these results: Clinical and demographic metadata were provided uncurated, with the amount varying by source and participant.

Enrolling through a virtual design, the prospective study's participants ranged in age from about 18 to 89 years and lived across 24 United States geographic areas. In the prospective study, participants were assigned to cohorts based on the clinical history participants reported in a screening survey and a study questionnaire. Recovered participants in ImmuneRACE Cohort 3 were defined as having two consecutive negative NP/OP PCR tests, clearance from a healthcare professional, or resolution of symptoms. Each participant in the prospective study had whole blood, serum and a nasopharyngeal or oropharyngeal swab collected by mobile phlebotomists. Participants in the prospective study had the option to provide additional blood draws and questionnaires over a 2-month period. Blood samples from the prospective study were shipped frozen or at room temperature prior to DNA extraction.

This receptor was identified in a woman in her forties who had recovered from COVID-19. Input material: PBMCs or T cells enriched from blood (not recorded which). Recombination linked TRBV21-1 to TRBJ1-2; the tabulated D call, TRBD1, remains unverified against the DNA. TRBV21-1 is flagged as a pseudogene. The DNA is TGTGCCAGCAGCAAAGCGCTTTTAGAACAGGGGGCGCATGGCTACACCTTC. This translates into CASSKALLEQGAHGYTF.